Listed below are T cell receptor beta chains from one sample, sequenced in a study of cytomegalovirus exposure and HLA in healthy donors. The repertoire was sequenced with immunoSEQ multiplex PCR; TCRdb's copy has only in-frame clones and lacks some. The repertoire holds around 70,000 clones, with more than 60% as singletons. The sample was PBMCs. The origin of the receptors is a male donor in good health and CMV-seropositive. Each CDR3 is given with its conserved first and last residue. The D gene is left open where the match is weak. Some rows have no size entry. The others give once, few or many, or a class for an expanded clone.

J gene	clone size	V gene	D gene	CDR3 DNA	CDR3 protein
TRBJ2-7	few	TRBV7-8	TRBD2	TGTGCCAGCAGCTTAGAGGGACTAGCGGGTACCGAGCAGTACTTC	CASSLEGLAGTEQYF
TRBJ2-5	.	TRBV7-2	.	TGTGCCAGCAGCTCACAAACGGGACTCCAAGAGACCCAGTACTTC	CASSSQTGLQETQYF
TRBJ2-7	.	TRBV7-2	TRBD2	TGTGCCAGCAGCTTCAAGCGGGAATACGAGCAGTACTTC	CASSFKREYEQYF
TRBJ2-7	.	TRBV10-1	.	TGCGCCAGCATTCGGGGGAAGGAGGAGAGCGGTAGGGGCGAGCAGTACTTC	CASIRGKEESGRGEQYF
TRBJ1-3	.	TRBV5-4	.	TGTGCCAGCGGGGGCCACTCTGGAAACACCATATATTTT	CASGGHSGNTIYF
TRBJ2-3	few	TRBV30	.	TGTGCCTGGACACGGGGTCGAGATACGCAGTATTTT	CAWTRGRDTQYF
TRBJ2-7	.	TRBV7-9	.	TGTGCCAGCAGCGATGGGGACACCGCATCCTACGAGCAGTACTTC	CASSDGDTASYEQYF
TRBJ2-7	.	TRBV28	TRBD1	TGTGCCAGCAGTTTTGCCGGGACAGGGGTACACGAGCAGTACTTC	CASSFAGTGVHEQYF
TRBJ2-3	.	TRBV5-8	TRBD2	TGTGCCAGCAGCCTAGGACTAGCGGGCACCACAGATACGCAGTATTTT	CASSLGLAGTTDTQYF
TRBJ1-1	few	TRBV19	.	TGTGCCAGTAGTACCCGACAGAACACTGAAGCTTTCTTT	CASSTRQNTEAFF
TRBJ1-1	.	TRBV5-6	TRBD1	TGTGCCAGCAGTTTTAGGACAGGGGGCTATACTGAAGCTTTCTTT	CASSFRTGGYTEAFF
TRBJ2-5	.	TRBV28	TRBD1	TGTGCCAGCAGTTTCACCGGGACAGCCCAAGAGACCCAGTACTTC	CASSFTGTAQETQYF
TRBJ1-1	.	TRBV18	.	TGTGCCAGCTCACCACAGCGGGACACTGAAGCTTTCTTT	CASSPQRDTEAFF
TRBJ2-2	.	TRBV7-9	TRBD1	TGTGCCAGCAGCTTAGGCGAAGGGGGCAACGGGGAGCTGTTTTTT	CASSLGEGGNGELFF
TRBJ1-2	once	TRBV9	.	TGTGCCAGCAGCGTAGATGAAGGGCGGACAGACTATGGCTACACCTTC	CASSVDEGRTDYGYTF
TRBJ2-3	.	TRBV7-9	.	TGTGCCAGCAGCTTAGCAGGGAGGCCAGATACGCAGTATTTT	CASSLAGRPDTQYF
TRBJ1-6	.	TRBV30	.	TGTGCCTCCCGACAGACGTATTCACCCCTCCACTTT	CASRQTYSPLHF
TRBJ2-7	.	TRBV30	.	TGTGCCTGGAGCTTGGGGCAGGCCTACGAGCAGTACTTC	CAWSLGQAYEQYF
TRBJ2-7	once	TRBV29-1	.	TGCAGCGCAGGGGATGACGGATCGCCCTACGAGCAGTACTTC	CSAGDDGSPYEQYF
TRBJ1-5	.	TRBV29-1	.	TGCAGCGTTGGGACAGATCGCAATCAGCCCCAGCATTTT	CSVGTDRNQPQHF
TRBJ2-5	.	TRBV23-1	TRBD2	TGCGCCAGCAGTCCCCCCAGGGGAGGCAGCGGGGGGAATACCCAGTACTTC	CASSPPRGGSGGNTQYF
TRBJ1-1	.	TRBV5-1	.	TGCGCCAGCAGCTCGAGCCTAGGGGACACTGAAGCTTTCTTT	CASSSSLGDTEAFF
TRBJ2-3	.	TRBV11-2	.	TGTGCCAGCAGCTCCAGTGGGCAGTTCACAGATACGCAGTATTTT	CASSSSGQFTDTQYF
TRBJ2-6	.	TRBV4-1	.	TGCGCCAGCAGCCAAGTCTTCTCTGGGGCCAACGTCCTGACTTTC	CASSQVFSGANVLTF
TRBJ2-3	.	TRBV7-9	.	TGTGCCAGCAGCGCAGGGAGCACAGATACGCAGTATTTT	CASSAGSTDTQYF
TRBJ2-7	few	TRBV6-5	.	TGTGCCAGCAGTTATAGGGGCAGGCTGGAAGAGCAGTACTTC	CASSYRGRLEEQYF
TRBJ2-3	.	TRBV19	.	TGTGCCGAGTCCGAGAAGAAGGATACGCAGTATTTT	CAESEKKDTQYF
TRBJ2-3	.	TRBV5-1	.	TGCGCCAGCAGCGCTAGGGGGGAGGGGCGCACGGATACGCAGTATTTT	CASSARGEGRTDTQYF
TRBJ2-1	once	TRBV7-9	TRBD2	TGTGCCAGCAGCGGTGGGACTAGCGCCTACAATGAGCAGTTCTTC	CASSGGTSAYNEQFF
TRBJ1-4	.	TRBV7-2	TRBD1	TGTGCCAGCAGCCGAGACAGGGAATGGGAAAAACTGTTTTTT	CASSRDREWEKLFF
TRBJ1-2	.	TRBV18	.	TGTGCCAGCTCACCAGCAAGCGACAACTATGGCTACACCTTC	CASSPASDNYGYTF
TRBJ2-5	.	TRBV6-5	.	TGTGCCAGCAGTTACAGGGACAAAGCGTACCAAGAGACCCAGTACTTC	CASSYRDKAYQETQYF
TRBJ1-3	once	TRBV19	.	TGTGCCAGTAGTGCCCCAGGGTTTGGAGGAAACACCATATATTTT	CASSAPGFGGNTIYF
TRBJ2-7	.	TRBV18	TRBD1	TGTGCCAGCTCACAGGACAGGGACGGATCCGAGCAGTACTTC	CASSQDRDGSEQYF
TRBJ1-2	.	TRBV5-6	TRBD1	TGTGCCAGCAGCCGTGGGACAGAGGATGGCTACACCTTC	CASSRGTEDGYTF
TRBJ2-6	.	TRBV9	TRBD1	TGTGCCAGCAGCGAACCGGGACAGGGAACGCCTGGGGCCAACGTCCTGACTTTC	CASSEPGQGTPGANVLTF
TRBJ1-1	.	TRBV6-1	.	TGTGCCAGCAGTGAAGCCCATGACAACAGGGCCACTGAAGCTTTCTTT	CASSEAHDNRATEAFF
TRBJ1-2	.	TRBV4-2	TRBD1	TGTGCCAGCAGCCAAGATCGTCGGACAGGGGGTGGCTACACCTTC	CASSQDRRTGGGYTF
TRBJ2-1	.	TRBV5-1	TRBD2	TGCGCCAGCAGCGTCAGCGGGGGAAAATACAATGAGCAGTTCTTC	CASSVSGGKYNEQFF
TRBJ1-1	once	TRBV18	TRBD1	TGTGCCAGCTCTCCGGGACAGGGGGCCGGCACTGAAGCTTTCTTT	CASSPGQGAGTEAFF
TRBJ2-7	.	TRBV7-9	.	TGTGCCAGCAGCTTAGACGGGAAACTCTACGAGCAGTACTTC	CASSLDGKLYEQYF
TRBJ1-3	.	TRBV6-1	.	TGTGCCAGCAGGACGACAGGTTCCTCTGGAAACACCATATATTTT	CASRTTGSSGNTIYF
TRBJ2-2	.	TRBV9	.	TGTGCCAGCAGCCCCCGAGGCACCGGGGAGCTGTTTTTT	CASSPRGTGELFF
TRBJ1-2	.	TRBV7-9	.	TGTGCCAGCAGCTTACAGGGGAGAGGCTACACCTTC	CASSLQGRGYTF
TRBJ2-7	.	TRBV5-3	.	TGTGCCAGAAGCTCGGGGGGCCCGTGGGACGAGCAGTACTTC	CARSSGGPWDEQYF
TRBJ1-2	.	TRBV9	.	TGTGCCAGCAGCGTAGCTACAGGAGCGAACTATGGCTACACCTTC	CASSVATGANYGYTF
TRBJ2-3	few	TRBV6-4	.	TGTGCCAGCAGTGGACAGGGCACAGATACGCAGTATTTT	CASSGQGTDTQYF
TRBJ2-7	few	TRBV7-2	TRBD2	TGTGCCAGCAGCTTAGCGGGAAGGACTAGCGGGGGATACGAGCAGTACTTC	CASSLAGRTSGGYEQYF
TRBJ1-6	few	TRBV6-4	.	TGTGCCAGCAGTGAGGCGCGGGGTTCACCCCTCCACTTT	CASSEARGSPLHF